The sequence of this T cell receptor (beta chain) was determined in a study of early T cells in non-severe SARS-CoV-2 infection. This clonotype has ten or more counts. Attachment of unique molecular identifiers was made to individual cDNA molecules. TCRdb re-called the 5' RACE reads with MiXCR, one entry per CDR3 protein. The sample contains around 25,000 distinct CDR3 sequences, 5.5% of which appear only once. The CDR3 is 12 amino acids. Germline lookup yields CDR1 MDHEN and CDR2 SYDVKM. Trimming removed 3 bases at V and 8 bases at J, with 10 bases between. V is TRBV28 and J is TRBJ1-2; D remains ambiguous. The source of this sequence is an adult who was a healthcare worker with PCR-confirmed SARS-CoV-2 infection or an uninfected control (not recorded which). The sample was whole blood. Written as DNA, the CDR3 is TGTGCCAGCAGTTTGAGCCTAGGCGGCTACACCTTC. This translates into CASSLSLGGYTF.